This entry concerns a single TCR beta chain. This CDR3 contains 14 residues. V lost 4 bases and J lost 7, with 11 bases in between. Germline V gene lookup returns CDR1 LNHDA and CDR2 SQIVND (reference sequence). The record originates from a study of blood T cell repertoires in COVID-19. This table comes from immunoSEQ multiplex PCR, and its TCRdb copy is limited to in-frame clones, with some not included. The sample has fewer than 70,000 clones; around 83% are singletons. This TCR was sampled from a woman between 55 and 75 years old with acute or convalescent COVID-19. The sequenced sample consisted of peripheral blood. The V call is TRBV19, the J call TRBJ1-6; D is perhaps TRBD1 (5 bases). The CDR3 region is CASSTQGTNSPLHF. The CDR3 DNA sequence: TGTGCCAGTAGTACCCAGGGAACCAATTCACCCCTCCACTTT.